The rows below give T cell receptor beta chains drawn from one sample of a study of blood T cell repertoires in COVID-19. The method was immunoSEQ multiplex PCR; TCRdb's version includes in-frame clones alone and lacks a portion of them. The sample carries 90,000 or so clones, around nine tenths recorded once. The sequenced sample consisted of peripheral blood. Receptors originate from a man aged 60-69 years with acute or convalescent COVID-19. CDR3s include the opening cysteine and the closing phenylalanine or tryptophan. The D gene is left open where the match is weak. Size is omitted from some rows. Given values are once, few, many or a class for expanded clones.

V,length,D,J,size,CDR3,DNA
TRBV2,18,TRBD1,TRBJ1-5,NA,CASSEEGQGTPVNQPQHF,TGTGCCAGCAGTGAAGAGGGACAGGGAACACCCGTCAATCAGCCCCAGCATTTT
TRBV30,12,NA,TRBJ1-2,NA,CAWSGDRYGYTF,TGTGCCTGGAGTGGCGACAGATATGGCTACACCTTC
TRBV3-1/TRBV3-2,12,TRBD1,TRBJ1-1,NA,CASSPLQGKAFF,TGTGCCAGCAGCCCTTTACAGGGGAAAGCTTTCTTT
TRBV2,14,TRBD1,TRBJ1-1,NA,CASSAGQGSAEAFF,TGTGCCAGCAGCGCCGGACAGGGAAGCGCTGAAGCTTTCTTT
TRBV7-2,14,TRBD1,TRBJ1-1,NA,CASSSRQGAKEAFF,TGTGCCAGCAGCAGTCGACAGGGCGCGAAAGAAGCTTTCTTT
TRBV7-2,17,TRBD2,TRBJ2-2,NA,CASSPLLAGGFTGELFF,TGTGCCAGCAGCCCACTACTAGCGGGAGGTTTCACCGGGGAGCTGTTTTTT
TRBV5-8,18,TRBD2,TRBJ2-5,NA,CASSPGGLAGARQETQYF,TGTGCCAGCAGTCCTGGCGGGCTAGCGGGGGCCAGGCAAGAGACCCAGTACTTC
TRBV7-8,14,TRBD2,TRBJ2-1,NA,CASSPGLAYNEQFF,TGTGCCAGCAGCCCCGGACTAGCTTACAATGAGCAGTTCTTC
TRBV12-3/TRBV12-4,12,NA,TRBJ1-1,NA,CASRGGNTEAFF,TGTGCCAGCAGAGGAGGGAACACTGAAGCTTTCTTT
TRBV27,17,TRBD2,TRBJ2-7,NA,CASRLPGLAATSYEQYF,TGTGCCAGCAGGTTACCGGGACTAGCGGCTACCTCCTACGAGCAGTACTTC
TRBV4-1,14,TRBD1,TRBJ2-5,NA,CASSQRQGWETQYF,TGCGCCAGCAGCCAAAGACAGGGATGGGAGACCCAGTACTTC
TRBV13,15,NA,TRBJ1-3,NA,CASSLGAGPGNTIYF,TGTGCCAGCAGCTTAGGGGCAGGGCCTGGAAACACCATATATTTT
TRBV6-5,14,TRBD2,TRBJ2-1,NA,CASSPGLAGYEQFF,TGTGCCAGCAGTCCTGGACTAGCGGGATATGAGCAGTTCTTC
TRBV29-1,13,NA,TRBJ2-7,once,CSVGGLGSYEQYF,TGCAGCGTTGGAGGGTTAGGGTCCTACGAGCAGTACTTC
TRBV7-2,16,TRBD2,TRBJ2-1,few,CASSREGLAGGNEQFF,TGTGCCAGCAGCCGTGAGGGACTAGCGGGAGGTAATGAGCAGTTCTTC
TRBV4-3,17,NA,TRBJ1-3,once,CASSQGQTSTSGNTIYF,TGCGCCAGCAGCCAAGGTCAGACATCGACCTCTGGAAACACCATATATTTT
TRBV10-3,13,NA,TRBJ1-1,NA,CAISRTGNTEAFF,TGTGCCATCAGCCGCACCGGGAACACTGAAGCTTTCTTT
TRBV4-1,12,NA,TRBJ1-2,NA,CASSHGTAGYTF,TGCGCCAGCAGCCACGGGACTGCTGGCTACACCTTC
TRBV5-1,14,TRBD1,TRBJ2-7,NA,CASSPTGGNYEQYF,TGCGCCAGCAGCCCGACAGGGGGCAATTACGAGCAGTACTTC
TRBV5-1,13,NA,TRBJ2-2,NA,CASSLEFAGELFF,TGCGCCAGCAGCTTGGAATTCGCCGGGGAGCTGTTTTTT
TRBV27,15,NA,TRBJ1-1,NA,CASSKQGFGGTEAFF,TGTGCCAGCAGTAAACAGGGCTTTGGTGGCACTGAAGCTTTCTTT
TRBV19,13,TRBD2,TRBJ2-5,once,CASSGSGKETQYF,TGTGCCAGTAGTGGTAGCGGGAAAGAGACCCAGTACTTC
TRBV2,13,TRBD1,TRBJ1-2,NA,CASSGTGDYGYTF,TGTGCCAGCAGCGGGACAGGCGACTATGGCTACACCTTC
TRBV6-2/TRBV6-3,16,NA,TRBJ1-2,NA,CASSLIIGGPHYGYTF,TGTGCCAGCAGTCTAATAATCGGGGGACCTCACTATGGCTACACCTTC
TRBV29-1,16,TRBD1,TRBJ1-4,NA,CSVEEGGASTNEKLFF,TGCAGCGTTGAGGAAGGGGGCGCCTCGACTAATGAAAAACTGTTTTTT
TRBV27,14,TRBD1,TRBJ2-7,NA,CASSLSLAGGEQYF,TGTGCCAGCAGTTTATCGTTGGCAGGGGGCGAGCAGTACTTC
TRBV3-1/TRBV3-2,14,TRBD2,TRBJ2-5,NA,CASSQSGAQETQYF,TGTGCCAGCAGCCAGAGCGGGGCCCAAGAGACCCAGTACTTC
TRBV7-8,17,TRBD1,TRBJ2-5,NA,CASSLVQTGGVKRTQYF,TGTGCCAGCAGCTTAGTCCAAACAGGGGGAGTGAAACGGACCCAGTACTTC
TRBV24-1,17,NA,TRBJ2-1,NA,CATSDPTAGASYNEQFF,TGTGCCACCAGTGACCCAACCGCAGGGGCCTCCTACAATGAGCAGTTCTTC
TRBV10-3,14,TRBD1,TRBJ1-2,NA,CAIREDRDVYGYTF,TGTGCCATCAGGGAGGACAGGGATGTTTATGGCTACACCTTC
TRBV7-8,16,TRBD2,TRBJ2-1,NA,CASSLRSGSVGNEQFF,TGTGCCAGCAGCTTAAGGAGCGGGAGCGTTGGCAATGAGCAGTTCTTC
TRBV19,12,NA,TRBJ1-3,few,CASSIVGNTIYF,TGTGCCAGTAGTATCGTCGGAAACACCATATATTTT
TRBV5-1,16,NA,TRBJ1-3,few,CASSTARQDSGNTIYF,TGCGCCAGCAGCACCGCCCGACAAGACTCTGGAAACACCATATATTTT
TRBV3-1/TRBV3-2,16,TRBD2,TRBJ2-3,once,CASSQLGLVEADTQYF,TGTGCCAGCAGCCAACTAGGACTAGTCGAGGCAGATACGCAGTATTTT
TRBV10-2,16,TRBD1,TRBJ1-5,NA,CASSEEGQGHNQPQHF,TGCGCCAGCAGTGAGGAGGGACAGGGACACAATCAGCCCCAGCATTTT
TRBV20-1,13,NA,TRBJ2-7,NA,CSASGRGGYEQYF,TGCAGTGCTAGTGGAAGGGGAGGCTACGAGCAGTACTTC
TRBV5-1,17,TRBD2,TRBJ2-1,once,CASSLAPGTSGGYEQFF,TGCGCCAGCAGCTTGGCCCCCGGGACTAGCGGGGGTTATGAGCAGTTCTTC